The rows below give T cell receptor beta chains drawn from one sample of a study of CD8+CD57+ T cells in acquired aplastic anemia. In TCRdb, the reads were re-called with MiXCR into one record per CDR3 protein. The sample records approximately 95,000 distinct CDR3 sequences, about 67% being singletons. The sample taken for sequencing was sorted CD4+, CD8+, or CD8+CD57+ T cells (not recorded which) from PBMCs. These TCRs come from a human donor with aplastic anemia. CDR3s include the opening cysteine and the closing phenylalanine or tryptophan. The D gene is left open where the match is weak. Clone size is stated in some rows and not others, as once, few, many or a class when expanded.

v_call	j_call	d_call	clone_size	cdr3_aa	cdr3_nt
TRBV5-1	TRBJ1-5	.	.	CASSFTPQPTESQHF	TGCGCCAGCAGCTTTACACCTCAACCGACGGAATCCCAGCATTTT
TRBV10-2	TRBJ1-1	TRBD1	.	CASRKGGQGDSAFF	TGCGCCAGCCGAAAAGGGGGGCAGGGGGATTCGGCTTTCTTT
TRBV20-1	TRBJ2-2	.	.	CSARRQGNTGELFF	TGCAGTGCCAGACGGCAGGGGAACACCGGGGAGCTGTTTTTT
TRBV10-3	TRBJ1-5	.	.	CAISEAGSQPQHF	TGTGCCATCAGTGAGGCAGGGAGTCAGCCCCAGCATTTT
TRBV11-1	TRBJ2-1	.	once	CASGPRAARMGTYNEQFF	TGTGCCAGCGGACCTCGGGCGGCGCGGATGGGAACCTACAATGAGCAGTTCTTC
TRBV25-1	TRBJ2-7	TRBD1	.	CASAPRDRVNEQYF	TGTGCCAGCGCGCCACGGGACAGGGTAAACGAGCAGTACTTC
TRBV20-1	TRBJ1-2	.	.	CSATIDSLNNYGYTF	TGCAGTGCTACTATCGACAGCTTAAATAACTATGGCTACACCTTC
TRBV29-1	TRBJ2-1	.	.	CSASTPTHNEQFF	TGCAGCGCCTCGACTCCGACGCACAATGAGCAGTTCTTC
TRBV19	TRBJ1-5	TRBD1	many	CASSIMGQGGQPQHF	TGTGCCAGTAGTATAATGGGACAGGGCGGACAGCCCCAGCATTTT
TRBV7-6	TRBJ2-3	.	many	CASSLAASTDTQYF	TGTGCCAGCAGCTTAGCGGCCAGCACAGATACGCAGTATTTT
TRBV7-9	TRBJ2-7	TRBD1	.	CASSSDREPSYEQYF	TGTGCCAGCAGCTCGGACAGGGAACCCTCCTACGAGCAGTACTTC
TRBV20-1	TRBJ2-7	TRBD1	.	CSARDGQGSYEQYF	TGCAGTGCTAGAGATGGACAGGGATCCTACGAGCAGTACTTC
TRBV6-1	TRBJ1-2	.	many	CATQGTWRYGYTF	TGTGCCACCCAAGGGACATGGCGCTATGGCTACACCTTC
TRBV15	TRBJ2-7	.	.	CATSGDDRQPYEQYF	TGTGCCACCAGCGGGGACGACAGGCAACCCTACGAGCAGTACTTC
TRBV2	TRBJ2-7	TRBD1	.	CASSGRDRRYYEQYF	TGTGCCAGCAGTGGCCGGGACAGGCGTTACTACGAGCAGTACTTC
TRBV11-3	TRBJ1-1	.	.	CASSLTEVTDTEAFF	TGTGCCAGCAGCTTAACGGAGGTAACGGACACTGAAGCTTTCTTT
TRBV25-1	TRBJ1-2	.	.	CASSPQPGGLYGYTF	TGTGCCAGCAGCCCCCAGCCCGGCGGTCTCTATGGCTACACCTTC
TRBV19	TRBJ1-1	.	.	CASSRMNTEAFF	TGTGCCAGTAGTCGGATGAACACTGAAGCTTTCTTT
TRBV2	TRBJ1-4	TRBD1	.	CASRDRGPRTGKLFF	TGTGCCAGCAGAGACAGGGGGCCCCGAACGGGAAAACTGTTTTTT
TRBV7-9	TRBJ1-6	.	few	CASSWGERPLHF	TGTGCCAGCAGCTGGGGGGAAAGGCCCCTCCACTTT
TRBV24-1	TRBJ2-7	TRBD1	.	CATSDTKLGTGDEQYF	TGTGCCACCAGTGACACCAAATTGGGGACAGGGGACGAGCAGTACTTC
TRBV7-8	TRBJ2-3	.	.	CASSFMQDTQYF	TGTGCCAGCAGCTTTATGCAGGATACGCAGTATTTT
TRBV25-1	TRBJ1-1	.	few	CASTKAGTENTEAFF	TGTGCCAGTACGAAGGCTGGGACGGAAAACACTGAAGCTTTCTTT
TRBV19	TRBJ2-5	TRBD1	few	CASSTRDRASETQYF	TGTGCCAGTAGTACACGGGACAGGGCGTCGGAGACCCAGTACTTC
TRBV6-1	TRBJ1-2	.	once	CASSPDGPYGYTF	TGTGCCAGCAGCCCCGACGGACCCTATGGCTACACCTTC
TRBV7-6	TRBJ1-1	.	.	CASSPSPQGKAFF	TGTGCCAGCAGCCCCAGCCCCCAGGGGAAAGCTTTCTTT
TRBV20-1	TRBJ2-7	.	.	CSASDDRYYEQYF	TGCAGTGCTAGTGATGACAGATACTACGAGCAGTACTTC
TRBV6-1	TRBJ1-1	.	.	CASRRTVNTEAFF	TGTGCCAGCAGACGGACGGTGAACACTGAAGCTTTCTTT
TRBV19	TRBJ2-7	.	few	CASSLTGSSYEQYF	TGTGCCAGTAGTTTAACGGGGAGCTCCTACGAGCAGTACTTC
TRBV20-1	TRBJ2-3	.	.	CSALVGTPTDTQYF	TGCAGTGCTCTAGTAGGGACCCCTACAGATACGCAGTATTTT
TRBV20-1	TRBJ1-5	.	.	CSATGLAQHF	TGCAGTGCTACAGGGTTGGCCCAGCATTTT
TRBV2	TRBJ2-3	.	.	CASMKTDTQYF	TGTGCCAGCATGAAGACAGATACGCAGTATTTT
TRBV10-1	TRBJ1-2	TRBD1	.	CASSGGTVEGYTF	TGCGCCAGCAGTGGTGGGACAGTGGAAGGCTACACCTTC
TRBV2	TRBJ1-1	.	few	CASSVQENTEAFF	TGTGCCAGCAGTGTTCAGGAGAACACTGAAGCTTTCTTT
TRBV4-3	TRBJ2-1	.	.	CASSQDYPYRYNEQFF	TGCGCCAGCAGCCAAGATTACCCCTATCGGTACAATGAGCAGTTCTTC
TRBV7-7	TRBJ2-7	.	.	CASSPQGFDEQYF	TGTGCTAGCAGCCCCCAGGGATTTGACGAGCAGTACTTC
TRBV20-1	TRBJ1-1	TRBD1	once	CSASTRQGRAQGEAFF	TGCAGTGCCTCTACCCGACAGGGTAGGGCCCAGGGTGAAGCTTTCTTT
TRBV7-2	TRBJ2-3	TRBD2	.	CASSYKGTSFTDTQYF	TGTGCCAGCAGCTATAAAGGGACTAGCTTCACAGATACGCAGTATTTT
TRBV20-1	TRBJ2-7	TRBD1	few	CSALFPGQGLREQYF	TGCAGTGCTCTTTTTCCGGGACAGGGGTTGAGAGAGCAGTACTTC
TRBV6-4	TRBJ2-3	.	.	CASSDGGTDTQYF	TGTGCCAGCAGTGACGGGGGCACAGATACGCAGTATTTT
TRBV7-3	TRBJ2-5	TRBD2	few	CASSLTSGGQETQYF	TGTGCCAGCAGCCTAACTAGCGGGGGCCAAGAGACCCAGTACTTC
TRBV20-1	TRBJ1-5	.	.	CSAPMGGGNQPQHF	TGCAGTGCCCCGATGGGAGGGGGCAATCAGCCCCAGCATTTT
TRBV19	TRBJ1-3	.	once	CASSISSSGNTIYF	TGTGCCAGTAGTATATCTTCCTCTGGAAACACCATATATTTT
TRBV20-1	TRBJ1-6	.	.	CSARGQTNNSPLHF	TGCAGTGCTAGGGGTCAGACTAATAATTCACCCCTCCACTTT
TRBV24-1	TRBJ1-5	.	.	CATSDPGYNQPQHF	TGTGCCACCAGTGATCCAGGGTACAATCAGCCCCAGCATTTT
TRBV11-1	TRBJ1-2	.	.	CASSLAGQTPNYGYTF	TGTGCCAGCAGCTTAGCAGGGCAGACCCCCAACTATGGCTACACCTTC
TRBV20-1	TRBJ2-7	.	once	CSARGTGISYEQYF	TGCAGTGCTAGGGGGACCGGGATCTCCTACGAGCAGTACTTC
TRBV6-5	TRBJ1-6	TRBD1	many	CASSLGQGAVRAPLHF	TGTGCCAGCAGCCTCGGACAGGGGGCTGTAAGGGCACCCCTCCACTTT
TRBV5-4	TRBJ2-3	.	.	CASSPQGSTDTQYF	TGTGCCAGCAGCCCACAGGGCAGCACAGATACGCAGTATTTT